A selection of T cell receptor beta chains follows, all from one sample in a study of T cell responses to AZD1222 COVID-19 vaccine. Assay used: immunoSEQ multiplex PCR; TCRdb lists only in-frame clones, some missing. The sample has 120,000 or so clones; roughly 89% are singletons. Sample: peripheral blood, taken on day 0 of AZD1222 vaccination. These receptors were collected from an adult in good health. Both conserved end residues are part of each CDR3. D genes are given only for firm matches. The listing skips clone size in some rows; elsewhere it reads once, few, many or a size class.

clone_size d_call j_call v_call cdr3_nt cdr3_aa
NA NA TRBJ1-1 TRBV5-1 TGCGCCAGCCAACCAAACAGGGACACTGAAGCTTTCTTT CASQPNRDTEAFF
NA NA TRBJ1-2 TRBV24-1 TGTGCCACCAGTGAGACAGACGTGAGGGGCTACACCTTC CATSETDVRGYTF
NA NA TRBJ2-7 TRBV7-2 TGTGCCAGCAGCTTAGGAGGGCTAGCCCCATACGAGCAGTACTTC CASSLGGLAPYEQYF
NA NA TRBJ1-5 TRBV28 TGTGCCACACGACCCCCAGGGTTCGGGTGGACCCAGCATTTT CATRPPGFGWTQHF
NA TRBD2 TRBJ2-5 TRBV24-1 TGTGCCACCAGCCCCGGGGGGGCATGGGAGACCCAGTACTTC CATSPGGAWETQYF
NA NA TRBJ1-5 TRBV19 TGTGCCAGTAGTATATCTCGATTGGCAGGGGATGGGCAGCCCCAGCATTTT CASSISRLAGDGQPQHF
NA NA TRBJ1-1 TRBV27 TGTGCCAGCAGCCTGGGACTGAACACTGAAGCTTTCTTT CASSLGLNTEAFF
NA TRBD1 TRBJ1-2 TRBV5-6 TGTGCCAGCAGCTTGAACGCAGGGGGCGCGTATAACTATGGCTACACCTTC CASSLNAGGAYNYGYTF
NA NA TRBJ1-3 TRBV5-6 TGTGCCAGCAGCCTGTCAGTACAGTGGGTGTCTGGAAACACCATATATTTT CASSLSVQWVSGNTIYF
once TRBD2 TRBJ2-3 TRBV9 TGTGCCAGCAGCCCCCGACTAGCGGGGGGGGTAGATACGCAGTATTTT CASSPRLAGGVDTQYF
few NA TRBJ2-7 TRBV7-8 TGTGCCAGCAGCCCCGGCGCCTACGAGCAGTACTTC CASSPGAYEQYF
NA NA TRBJ1-2 TRBV18 TGTGCCAGCTCACCATTGAAGGGGCCCTACTATGGCTACACCTTC CASSPLKGPYYGYTF
NA TRBD2 TRBJ2-1 TRBV3-1/TRBV3-2 TGTGCCAGCAGCCCGACTAGCGACCTTACAACTGAGCAGTTCTTC CASSPTSDLTTEQFF
NA NA TRBJ2-7 TRBV25-1 TGTGCCAGCAGTGCGCGGGGTTCCTACGAGCAGTACTTC CASSARGSYEQYF
NA NA TRBJ1-4 TRBV6-1 TGTGCCAGCAGTGAACTTTCCGCGAGTAATGAAAAACTGTTTTTT CASSELSASNEKLFF
once NA TRBJ2-7 TRBV6-5 TGTGCCAGCATCCTAGGGGGTATGGCCTACGAGCAGTACTTC CASILGGMAYEQYF
NA NA TRBJ2-1 TRBV12-5 TGTGCTAGTGGTTTTTTACCAAACAATAAACTAGCCCCATACAATGAGCAGTTCTTC CASGFLPNNKLAPYNEQFF
NA NA TRBJ2-7 TRBV5-6 TGTGCCAGCGGACCGACAGCCTACGAGCAGTACTTC CASGPTAYEQYF
NA NA TRBJ2-7 TRBV6-1 TGTGCCAGCAGTGAAAGTGGCTTGCCCTACGAGCAGTACTTC CASSESGLPYEQYF
NA NA TRBJ1-3 TRBV19 TGTGCCAGTAGCTCCCCGCCGGGTAACGGAAACACCATATATTTT CASSSPPGNGNTIYF
NA NA TRBJ2-1 TRBV27 TGTGCCAGCAGTTTATGGGTGGGTAGGTCGGGCAATGAGCAGTTCTTC CASSLWVGRSGNEQFF
NA NA TRBJ2-2 TRBV5-6 TGTGCCAGCAGCTTAGGTGTATCTTTCCTAGTCAACACCGGGGAGCTGTTTTTT CASSLGVSFLVNTGELFF
NA NA TRBJ1-1 TRBV7-3 TGTGCCAGCTCCTCCCGGGCCGGGGAAGCTTTCTTT CASSSRAGEAFF
NA NA TRBJ2-3 TRBV28 TGTGCCAGCAGATCGGAGTGGCCAGATACGCAGTATTTT CASRSEWPDTQYF
NA NA TRBJ2-1 TRBV18 TGTGCCAGCTCCCTTTCTCGAGCGGAGTTCTACAATGAGCAGTTCTTC CASSLSRAEFYNEQFF
NA NA TRBJ1-5 TRBV5-5 TGTGCCAGCAGCTTGGCCAGTCAGGGGTCCAATCAGCCCCAGCATTTT CASSLASQGSNQPQHF
few NA TRBJ2-1 TRBV24-1 TGTGCCACCAGCCGACCGGGCCGGGAGGAGCAGTTCTTC CATSRPGREEQFF
NA NA TRBJ1-1 TRBV28 TGTGCCAGCAGTTTATTGGGTATGAACACTGAAGCTTTCTTT CASSLLGMNTEAFF
NA NA TRBJ1-5 TRBV3-1/TRBV3-2 TGTGCCAGCAGCCAAAACACGGTAAATCAGCCCCAGCATTTT CASSQNTVNQPQHF
NA NA TRBJ1-1 TRBV5-5 TGTGCCAGCAGCAACGGGGGGACTGAAGCTTTCTTT CASSNGGTEAFF
NA NA TRBJ2-1 TRBV4-1 TGCGCCAGCAGCCAAGGTGCCTACCGGGCCCGGTTTTTCTTC CASSQGAYRARFFF
NA NA TRBJ1-1 TRBV28 TGTGCCAGCACCCTACAGGGAGCGGACACTGAAGCTTTCTTT CASTLQGADTEAFF
NA NA TRBJ1-1 TRBV28 TGTGCCAGCCCCCCGGTAAGGGTACCCAATCGTAGTGAAGCTTTCTTT CASPPVRVPNRSEAFF
once TRBD2 TRBJ2-7 TRBV27 TGTGCCAGCAGTTTACGGACTAGCGGGTACTACGAGCAGTACTTC CASSLRTSGYYEQYF
NA NA TRBJ2-7 TRBV19 TGTGCCAGTAGCTCGACCTCTTCCTCCTACGAGCAGTACTTC CASSSTSSSYEQYF
NA NA TRBJ1-4 TRBV2 TGTGCCAGCTGGACTTGGACGGAAGATGAAAAACTGTTTTTT CASWTWTEDEKLFF
NA NA TRBJ1-2 TRBV19 TGTGCCAGTAGTCGTTCTCAGGGACTAAGGGGCTATGGCTACACCTTC CASSRSQGLRGYGYTF
NA NA TRBJ1-6 TRBV29-1 TGCAGCGTTAAGACTCGGACAGACTATAATTCACCCCTCCACTTT CSVKTRTDYNSPLHF
few NA TRBJ2-7 TRBV27 TGTGCCAGCAGCCGGTTGCTTCTGTGGGACTGCGAGCAGTACTTC CASSRLLLWDCEQYF
NA NA TRBJ2-2 TRBV6-1 TGTGCCAGCAGAGAATCCGGGACCCCGTTGAACACCGGGGAGCTGTTTTTT CASRESGTPLNTGELFF
NA TRBD1 TRBJ1-1 TRBV9 TGTGCCAGCAGCGAAGGGGGCGGGACTGAAGCTTTCTTT CASSEGGGTEAFF
NA NA TRBJ1-1 TRBV5-1 TGCGCCAGCAGCTTGTTCCGGGGCAGCTATATGAACACTGAAGCTTTCTTT CASSLFRGSYMNTEAFF
NA NA TRBJ1-1 TRBV7-3 TGTGCCAGCAGCTTAACGTTCGACACCAACACTGAAGCTTTCTTT CASSLTFDTNTEAFF
NA TRBD1 TRBJ1-5 TRBV30 TGTGCCTGGAGTGTACGTGGGGGGACAGGGATTAGCAATCAGCCCCAGCATTTT CAWSVRGGTGISNQPQHF
NA NA TRBJ1-2 TRBV5-1 TGCGCCAGCAGCCTGGGGGGGAGGACGCCTTCACATGGCTACACCTTC CASSLGGRTPSHGYTF
NA NA TRBJ1-5 TRBV12-3/TRBV12-4 TGTGCCAGCCGGGGGGGGGCCTATCAGCCCCAGCATTTT CASRGGAYQPQHF
NA NA TRBJ2-2 TRBV29-1 TGCAGCGTTGGGTTGGCGGGGGAGCTGTTTTTT CSVGLAGELFF
NA NA TRBJ1-1 TRBV2 TGTGCCAGCAGTCCTCGGACAGTAGGGGCCACTGAAGCTTTCTTT CASSPRTVGATEAFF